Sequencing of this T cell receptor beta chain was carried out in a study of blood T cell repertoires in COVID-19. This table comes from immunoSEQ multiplex PCR, and its TCRdb copy is limited to in-frame clones, with some not included. The table has 150,000 to 200,000 clones, 93% seen once; the top ten hold roughly 2%. The specimen sequenced was peripheral blood. This clonotype was sampled from a woman aged 60-75 years with COVID-19, enrolled during active disease.

In DNA form, the CDR3 reads TGTGCCAGCAGCCCTTTAAGCCGGGACACCAAAACCGGGGAGCTGTTTTTT. Protein sequence: CASSPLSRDTKTGELFF. The chain has TRBV13 and TRBJ2-2, with TRBD1 as a possible D gene (6 bases). Trimming cost V 5 bases and J 5 bases, with 21 bases left between them. Germline CDR1 reads PRHDT; CDR2 reads FYEKMQ (reference sequence). This CDR3 spans 17 amino acids.